This TCR beta chain was sequenced during a study of blood T cell repertoires in COVID-19. Study information: Nucleic acid was either cDNA or gDNA, and it came from T cells, B-cell-depleted T cells, or PBMCs.

Original analysis: Using reference gene primer amplification, nucleated cell counts were estimated. The method was immunoSEQ multiplex PCR; TCRdb's version includes in-frame clones alone and lacks a portion of them. V, J and clone size are taken as reported in that table, and D and trimming were inferred from the DNA itself. The table has approximately 35,000 clones, approximately 86% seen once. The sequencing sample was made of peripheral blood. The sequence was obtained from a woman in her sixties or seventies with active COVID-19.

The CDR3 sequence: CAWSIQGRNTEAFF. The CDR3 coding sequence is TGTGCCTGGAGCATACAGGGAAGGAACACTGAAGCTTTCTTT. The chain joins TRBV30 to TRBJ1-1; TRBD1 is a possible D gene (6 bases). V shed 3 bases and J shed 1 base, with 12 bases lying between them. This CDR3 comprises 14 residues. Per germline, CDR1 GTSNPN and CDR2 SVGIG (reference sequence).